This T cell receptor (beta chain) was captured in a study of T cells in Graves' hyperthyroidism and ophthalmopathy. Study at large: Peripheral blood was acquired at first diagnosis, ahead of any therapy whatsoever. Overall study findings and caveats: A 13 V-J signature model discriminated ophthalmopathy versus stable hyperthyroidism. The model made its ophthalmopathy prediction, and onset followed a median approximately 6.5 months later.

Patients aged 18 to 65 with hyperthyroidism were newly diagnosed, with duration under 2 months. This clonotype was found many times. Its target is unknown. TCR beta CDR3 regions were amplified from RNA. HTBI primers drove first-round RT-PCR of the TCR CDR3. TCRdb analysed the multiplex PCR reads with MiXCR anew, one entry per CDR3 protein. In the table there are 250,000 to 300,000 distinct CDR3 sequences, roughly 15% of which are singletons. The source material was blood. The sequence derives from a woman in her thirties or forties with Graves' hyperthyroidism.

CDR3: CASSLGLAGGSEQFF. For the CDR3, the DNA is TGCGCCAGCAGCTTGGGGCTAGCGGGAGGAAGTGAGCAGTTCTTC. The rearrangement links TRBV5-1 to TRBJ2-1; 11 positions agree with TRBD2. CDR1 and CDR2 from the germline V gene are SGHRS and YFSETQ. The junction had 5 bases not matched to a gene; V was cut back by 0 bases and J by 9 bases. The CDR3 extends over 15 amino acids.